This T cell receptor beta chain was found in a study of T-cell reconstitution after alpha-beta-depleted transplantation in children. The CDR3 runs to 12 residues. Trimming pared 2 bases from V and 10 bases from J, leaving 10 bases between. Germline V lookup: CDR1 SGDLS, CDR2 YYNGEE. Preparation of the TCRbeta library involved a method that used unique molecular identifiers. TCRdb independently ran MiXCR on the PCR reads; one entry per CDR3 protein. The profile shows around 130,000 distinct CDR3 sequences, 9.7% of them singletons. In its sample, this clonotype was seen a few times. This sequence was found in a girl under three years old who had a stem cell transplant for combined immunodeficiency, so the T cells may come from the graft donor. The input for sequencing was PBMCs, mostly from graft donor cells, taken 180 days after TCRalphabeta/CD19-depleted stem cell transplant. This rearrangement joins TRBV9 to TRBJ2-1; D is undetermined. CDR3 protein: CASSVGEEEQFF. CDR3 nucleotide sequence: TGTGCCAGCAGCGTTGGGGAAGAGGAGCAGTTCTTC.